This TCR beta chain originates from a study of regulatory T cells in long-lasting Graves disease. Findings of the study overall: Preferential use of TRBV28, TRBJ1-2 and TRBJ2-5 was seen in persistent disease. Patients with persistent Graves' had lower TCR diversity than newly diagnosed patients.

Notes on this clonotype: Its antigen is unknown.

The CDR3 loop spans 16 amino acids. Germline V CDR1 and CDR2: KGHSH, LQKENI. Trimming shortened V by 3 bases and J by 0 bases, and 12 bases separated the two germline ends. Building of the TCR beta libraries involved iRepertoire HTBI primers and Arm-PCR of CDR3 regions. TCRdb re-derived calls from the multiplex PCR reads in MiXCR, one entry per CDR3 protein. There are some 420,000 distinct CDR3 sequences in the sample; roughly 23% occur only once, and less than 15% lies in the top ten. Time point specified: persistent/refractory GD, antithyroid drugs over 5 years with positive TRAb. Following extraction of RNA from PBMCs, that RNA was used to make the TCR library. It was by American Thyroid Association guidelines that Graves' disease was diagnosed.

This clonotype was sampled from a female donor with Graves disease. The specimen comprised peripheral blood mononuclear cells (PBMCs), sampled when the disease was refractory, from a patient treated with antithyroid drugs. The rearrangement uses TRBV18 and TRBJ1-3; the D is unclear. Here the CDR3 reads CASSPYIVPSGNTIYF. The CDR3 nucleotides read TGTGCCAGCTCACCCTACATCGTACCCTCTGGAAACACCATATATTTT.